The clone carrying this TCR beta chain appeared once. The data were obtained in a study of somatic mutations in cytotoxic T cells in rheumatoid arthritis. Study context: Patient blood (under 33 ml EDTA) was taken immediately after diagnosis and before treatment. Selected populations of V beta antibody-stained T cells underwent flow sorting at nearly 100% purity; these encompassed V beta1+ cells subjected to TCRB sequencing.

Some clones are missing from TCRdb's copy, which holds only in-frame ones; the method was immunoSEQ multiplex PCR. The sample consists of over 8,000 clones, about 93% of them appearing once. The TCR comes from a woman under 30 with rheumatoid arthritis. Sequenced input: CD8+ T cells sorted from blood.

CDR3: CASSGSGTDSYEQYF. DNA of the CDR3: TGTGCCAGCAGCGGATCCGGGACTGATAGCTACGAGCAGTACTTC. This chain connects TRBV7-9 to TRBJ2-7, with a possible D match to TRBD2 (6 bases). CDR1 SEHNR and CDR2 FQNEAQ come from the germline V gene (reference sequence). Trimming pared 5 bases from V and 3 bases from J, leaving 17 bases between. The CDR3 consists of 15 residues. Full variable domain (remainder filled in from reference TRBV7-9 and TRBJ2-7): DTGVSQNPRHKITKRGQNVTFRCDPISEHNRLYWYRQTLGQGPEFLTYFQNEAQLEKSRLLSDRFSAERPKGSFSTLEIQRTEQGDSAMYLCASSGSGTDSYEQYFGPGTRLTVT.